What follows are 6 T cell receptor beta chains derived from one specimen sequenced in a study of blood T cell repertoires in COVID-19. Some clones are missing from TCRdb's copy, which holds only in-frame ones; the method was immunoSEQ multiplex PCR. The sample has roughly 70,000 clones; about 88% are singletons. The material sequenced was peripheral blood. The origin of the receptors is a man aged 65 to 85 with acute or convalescent COVID-19.

This clone appeared a single time. The chain combines TRBV6-6 with TRBJ2-7; D is uncertain. V lost 8 bases and J 1 base, leaving 9 bases between the germline ends. The CDR3 has 12 amino acids. CDR1 and CDR2 from the germline V gene are MNHNY and SVGAGI (reference sequence). The CDR3 coding sequence is TGTGCCAGCTCAACAGTTTCCTACGAGCAGTACTTC. Translated, it gives CASSTVSYEQYF.

This CDR3 is CASSSQGDTEAFF. CDR3 DNA sequence: TGCGCCAGCAGCTCCCAAGGAGACACTGAAGCTTTCTTT. This chain joins TRBV5-1 and TRBJ1-1; no definite D call. The CDR3 contains 13 residues. Trimming pared 3 bases from V and 3 bases from J, leaving 9 bases between. The germline V gene encodes CDR1 SGHRS and CDR2 YFSETQ.

The V and J genes are TRBV3-1 (or the pseudogene TRBV3-2) and TRBJ1-3; D unclear. The CDR3 extends over 12 amino acids. CDR1 is LGHDT and CDR2 is YNNKEL in the germline V gene (reference sequence). V was pared by 3 bases and J by 8 bases, with 8 bases between. CDR3 residues: CASSHSGDTIYF. The CDR3 DNA follows: TGTGCCAGCAGCCACTCCGGGGACACCATATATTTT.

The rearrangement links TRBV4-3 to TRBJ1-5, with a possible D match to TRBD1 (5 bases). CDR1 is LGHNA, CDR2 YSLEER, per germline. V was shortened by 4 bases and J by 0 bases, with 19 bases between the two germline ends. CDR3 size: 18 residues. CDR3 amino acids: CASSLGVFRQGSNQPQHF. The CDR3 nucleotides read TGCGCCAGCAGCCTGGGTGTATTCCGCCAGGGTAGCAATCAGCCCCAGCATTTT.

The chain uses TRBV4-2 and TRBJ2-1; TRBD2 matches 8 bases. The J segment lost 2 bases and the V segment lost 4 bases, leaving 4 bases of the junction unmatched. The CDR3 sequence is 15 residues long. Germline loops: CDR1 LGHNA, CDR2 YNFKEQ. Here the CDR3 DNA reads TGTGCCAGCAGCCGATTAGCGGGGACCTACAATGAGCAGTTCTTC. Amino acids: CASSRLAGTYNEQFF.

The chain has TRBV28 and TRBJ2-1; TRBD2 matches 15 bases. After removal of 6 bases from V and 7 bases from J, the junction contained 13 bases not matched to a gene. The germline CDR1 and CDR2 sequences are MDHEN and SYDVKM. The CDR3 covers 18 residues. CDR3 amino acids: CASRERGLAGGIVNEQFF. For the CDR3, the DNA is TGTGCCAGCAGGGAACGCGGACTAGCGGGGGGGATTGTGAATGAGCAGTTCTTC. The entire variable domain, with the rest obtained from reference TRBV28 and TRBJ2-1, is as follows: DVKVTQSSRYLVKRTGEKVFLECVQDMDHENMFWYRQDPGLGLRLIYFSYDVKMKEKGDIPEGYSVSREKKERFSLILESASTNQTSMYLCASRERGLAGGIVNEQFFGPGTRLTVL.